The 21 T cell receptor beta chains presented below share a single source sample, sequenced in a study of tumor-infiltrating lymphocytes in localized non-small cell lung cancer. The method was immunoSEQ multiplex PCR; TCRdb's version includes in-frame clones alone and lacks a portion of them. The data show fewer than 12,000 clones, about 62% seen once. Sequenced input: lung tumor tissue. These receptor sequences come from a human donor with non-small cell lung cancer.

V and J are TRBV5-6 and TRBJ2-1, with TRBD2 matching over 9 bases. V was clipped by 7 bases and J by 2 bases; unmatched bases: 4. The CDR3 is 14 residues long. The V gene's germline CDR1 is SGHDT and CDR2 YYEEEE. The CDR3 loop reads CASYRLAAYNEQFF. The CDR3 DNA reads as TGTGCCAGCTACAGACTAGCGGCCTACAATGAGCAGTTCTTC.

The CDR3 coding sequence is TGCGCCAGCAGGCGGACAGGACAAGAGACCCAGTACTTC. Protein sequence: CASRRTGQETQYF. The rearrangement joins TRBV5-1 to TRBJ2-5, with 7 nucleotides matching TRBD1. This CDR3 contains 13 residues. Unmatched junction bases numbered 3, after V lost 5 bases and J lost 2 bases. CDR1 SGHRS and CDR2 YFSETQ come from the germline V gene.

V usage is TRBV11-2 and J usage is TRBJ2-1; TRBD2 is a possible D gene (5 bases). The V and J ends lost 5 bases and 4 bases respectively, with 12 bases between them. Germline V gene data show CDR1 as SGHAT and CDR2 as FQNNGV. The CDR3 is made up of 14 amino acids. The DNA for the CDR3 is TGTGCCAGCAGCCGGGATCAGTTTTACAATGAGCAGTTCTTC. It is translated as CASSRDQFYNEQFF.

The chain uses TRBV7-2 and TRBJ2-7; D tentatively reads TRBD1 or TRBD2 (5 bases each). V dropped 5 bases and J dropped 6 bases, with 14 bases sitting between them. The CDR3 has 13 amino acids. Germline-derived CDR1 and CDR2 are SGHTA and FQGNSA. The CDR3 DNA reads TGTGCCAGCAGCGGGGGTACGGGGCTCGAGCAGTACTTC. Translating gives CASSGGTGLEQYF.

The V and J genes are TRBV11-2 and TRBJ2-5; perhaps D is TRBD1 or TRBD2 (5 bases each). The germline V and J ends were trimmed by 1 base and 5 bases, with 14 bases remaining between them. The length of the CDR3 is 15 residues. Germline V CDR1 and CDR2: SGHAT, FQNNGV. CDR3 residues: CASSLVGGSGETQYF. CDR3 DNA: TGTGCCAGCAGCTTAGTTGGGGGTTCAGGGGAGACCCAGTACTTC.

By sample fraction, this clone is medium-sized. V is TRBV7-9 and J is TRBJ2-3; 9 bases are shared with TRBD2. Germline CDR1 reads SEHNR; CDR2 reads FQNEAQ (reference sequence). J lost 3 bases, V lost 5 bases, and 6 bases had no gene match. The CDR3 is 15 residues long. CDR3 region: CASSRSGRRTDTQYF. In nucleotides, the CDR3 is TGTGCCAGCAGCCGTAGCGGGAGACGGACAGATACGCAGTATTTT.

The chain combines TRBV18 with TRBJ1-3, with 7 bases fitting TRBD1. The ends lost 0 bases at V and 0 bases at J; junction bases unmatched: 5. Germline CDR1 is KGHSH and CDR2 is LQKENI. This CDR3 is built from 17 residues. DNA for the CDR3: TGTGCCAGCTCACCACCCAGGGGGGAATTCTCTGGAAACACCATATATTTT. Its translation: CASSPPRGEFSGNTIYF.

The chain carries TRBV4-3 and TRBJ2-1, with 9 bases identical to TRBD2. Losses at the gene ends were 4 bases for V and 2 bases for J; bases not matched to a gene: 6. The CDR3 consists of 16 residues. Per germline, CDR1 LGHNA and CDR2 YSLEER. CDR3 nucleotides: TGCGCCAGCAGCCGTAGCGGGAGATTAGCCTACAATGAGCAGTTCTTC. This encodes CASSRSGRLAYNEQFF.

The V gene is TRBV15, the J gene TRBJ1-2; no clear D. V dropped 1 base and J dropped 0 bases, with 12 bases sitting between them. The CDR3 has 16 residues. Germline CDR1 reads LNHNV; CDR2 reads YYDKDF (reference sequence). As DNA, the CDR3 is TGTGCCACCAGCAGAGGGGTGCGGGCTGCTAACTATGGCTACACCTTC. Amino acid sequence: CATSRGVRAANYGYTF. The whole variable domain, remainder taken from reference TRBV15 and TRBJ1-2, is DAMVIQNPRYQVTQFGKPVTLSCSQTLNHNVMYWYQQKSSQAPKLLFHYYDKDFNNEADTPDNFQSRRPNTSFCFLDIRSPGLGDTAMYLCATSRGVRAANYGYTFGSGTRLTVV.

V and J are TRBV6-5 and TRBJ2-3; D uncertain. V dropped 0 bases and J dropped 0 bases, with 7 bases sitting between them. The CDR3 consists of 15 residues. Germline V lookup: CDR1 MNHEY, CDR2 SVGAGI. The CDR3 DNA reads TGTGCCAGCAGTTACTCGACCCCGAGCACAGATACGCAGTATTTT. Translating it yields CASSYSTPSTDTQYF.

The chain carries TRBV7-9 and TRBJ2-3, with D possibly called TRBD1 or TRBD2 (5 bases each). V was trimmed by 3 bases and J by 9 bases, leaving 10 bases between them. CDR1 and CDR2 from the germline V gene are SEHNR and FQNEAQ (reference sequence). This CDR3 is built from 12 residues. In DNA, the CDR3 is TGTGCCAGCAGCTTGGGGACCGACACGCAGTATTTT. This translates into CASSLGTDTQYF.

V is TRBV9 and J is TRBJ2-3, with a tentative D call TRBD2 (5 bases). Trimming shortened V by 1 base and J by 6 bases, and 12 bases separated the two germline ends. CDR3 size: 14 residues. CDR1 and CDR2 from the germline V gene are SGDLS and YYNGEE. For the CDR3, the DNA is TGTGCCAGCAGCGTAAACCCTAGCCCCGATACGCAGTATTTT. This encodes CASSVNPSPDTQYF. Combining the CDR3 with reference TRBV9 and TRBJ2-3 gives the whole variable domain DSGVTQTPKHLITATGQRVTLRCSPRSGDLSVYWYQQSLDQGLQFLIQYYNGEERAKGNILERFSAQQFPDLHSELNLSSLELGDSALYFCASSVNPSPDTQYFGPGTRLTVL.

The rearrangement links TRBV7-8 to TRBJ1-2; the D gene is possibly TRBD1 (5 bases). V was shortened by 0 bases and J by 4 bases, with 12 bases between the two germline ends. CDR3 size: 15 residues. Germline V lookup: CDR1 SGHVS, CDR2 FQNEAQ. CDR3 sequence reads: CASSLAPSGAYGYTF. CDR3 coding DNA: TGTGCCAGCAGCTTAGCACCAAGCGGGGCCTATGGCTACACCTTC. The full variable domain, its missing parts supplied by reference TRBV7-8 and TRBJ1-2, is GAGVSQSPRYKVAKRGQDVALRCDPISGHVSLFWYQQALGQGPEFLTYFQNEAQLDKSGLPSDRFFAERPEGSVSTLKIQRTQQEDSAVYLCASSLAPSGAYGYTFGSGTRLTVV.

The rearrangement joins TRBV6-5 to TRBJ2-7, with D possibly TRBD2 on 5 matching bases. CDR1 and CDR2 from the germline V gene are MNHEY and SVGAGI. The V gene lost 6 bases and the J gene lost 1 base, with 16 bases spanning the gap. This CDR3 region has 15 residues. Here the CDR3 reads CASSTPSGASYEQYF. The CDR3 DNA is TGTGCCAGCAGCACCCCAAGCGGCGCATCCTACGAGCAGTACTTC.

This chain uses TRBV11-3 with TRBJ2-5; 7 positions agree with TRBD1. V lost 5 bases, J lost 2 bases, and 5 bases stayed unmatched. Germline V gene data show CDR1 as SGHNT and CDR2 as YENEEA. CDR3 size: 14 residues. In nucleotides, the CDR3 is TGTGCCAGCAGCCCAAAGGACAGGCAAGAGACCCAGTACTTC. Translating it yields CASSPKDRQETQYF.

This sequence joins TRBV12-5 and TRBJ2-7, with 10 bases that match TRBD1. Germline values: CDR1 LGHNT, CDR2 FRNRAP. V lost 3 bases to trimming and J lost 3 bases; unmatched junction nucleotides: 5. The CDR3 contains 15 residues. The CDR3 DNA reads as TGTGCTAGTGGTTTCGTCCGGGACAGGGGCTACGAGCAGTACTTC. Protein sequence: CASGFVRDRGYEQYF.

In this sample, this clone turned up a few times. The chain carries TRBV7-2 and TRBJ1-2; 7 nucleotides line up with TRBD1. The CDR3 sequence is 13 residues long. Trimming took 6 bases from V and 4 from J; bases not matched to a gene: 5. The germline V gene encodes CDR1 SGHTA and CDR2 FQGNSA. This CDR3 reads CASSQGDGYGYTF. The DNA for the CDR3 is TGTGCCAGCAGTCAGGGGGATGGCTATGGCTACACCTTC.

Relative to its sample, this clone is medium-sized. The rearrangement links TRBV2 to TRBJ2-5; 8 nucleotides line up with TRBD1. The CDR3 spans 16 residues. Germline CDR1 SNHLY, CDR2 FYNNEI. The V segment lost 6 bases and the J segment 0 bases; nucleotides outside the gene matches: 9. This CDR3 is CASSTPKDRDQETQYF. DNA for the CDR3: TGTGCCAGCAGCACCCCCAAGGACAGGGACCAAGAGACCCAGTACTTC.

This chain joins TRBV6-6 and TRBJ2-7; tentative D call: TRBD2 (5 bases). The V gene's germline CDR1 is MNHNY and CDR2 SVGAGI (reference sequence). The CDR3 is 13 amino acids. V was cut by 6 bases and J by 1 base, with 10 bases left in between. The CDR3 sequence is CASRQSGSYEQYF. CDR3 DNA: TGTGCCAGCAGGCAATCGGGGTCCTACGAGCAGTACTTC.

The chain couples TRBV7-9 to TRBJ2-3, with TRBD1 matching 7 bases. V was pared by 3 bases and J by 4 bases, with 1 base of the junction left unmatched. Germline CDR1 and CDR2: SEHNR and FQNEAQ (reference sequence). The CDR3 has 13 residues. The CDR3 protein is CASSFTGADTQYF. The CDR3 DNA follows: TGTGCCAGCAGCTTCACAGGGGCAGATACGCAGTATTTT.

The chain is built from TRBV30 and TRBJ1-1; 8 nucleotides agree with TRBD1. CDR3 length: 11 amino acids. CDR1 is GTSNPN, CDR2 SVGIG, per germline (reference sequence). The V and J ends lost 6 bases and 4 bases, in that order; junction bases with no gene match: 1. The CDR3 region is CACRGPTEAFF. The CDR3 region has the DNA TGTGCCTGCAGGGGGCCCACTGAAGCTTTCTTT.